These T cell receptor beta chains were read from a single sample in a study of blood T cell repertoires in COVID-19. Produced via immunoSEQ multiplex PCR; TCRdb's table is partial and in-frame only. Of some 76,000 clones detected, around nine tenths appear once; the ten largest clones hold about 5%. The sequencing input was peripheral blood. These receptors were obtained from a human donor in a cohort sampled during active COVID-19. CDR3s include the opening cysteine and the closing phenylalanine or tryptophan. D genes are given only for firm matches. Clone size is shown for a subset of rows, as once, few, many or a class of expanded clone.

V	J	size	D	CDR3	DNA
TRBV7-2	TRBJ2-5	-	TRBD2	CASSSPGTSRHPIETQYF	TGTGCCAGCAGCTCCCCCGGGACTAGCCGCCATCCCATAGAGACCCAGTACTTC
TRBV7-8	TRBJ2-2	-	TRBD1	CASSPLNRGNTGELFF	TGTGCCAGCAGCCCCCTGAACAGGGGTAACACCGGGGAGCTGTTTTTT
TRBV5-1	TRBJ2-3	-	TRBD2	CASSLALAGGSTDTQYF	TGCGCCAGCAGCTTGGCGCTAGCGGGGGGGAGCACAGATACGCAGTATTTT
TRBV19	TRBJ1-4	-	-	CASRAGYNEKLFF	TGTGCCAGTAGGGCCGGGTATAATGAAAAACTGTTTTTT
TRBV11-2	TRBJ1-2	-	-	CASSRAGVDYGYTF	TGTGCCAGCAGCCGGGCAGGGGTTGACTATGGCTACACCTTC
TRBV10-3	TRBJ1-4	once	TRBD1	CAISTVRDRSNEKLFF	TGTGCCATCAGTACGGTCCGGGACAGGTCTAATGAAAAACTGTTTTTT
TRBV18	TRBJ2-3	-	TRBD2	CASSPPGRAGGTDTQYF	TGTGCCAGCTCACCCCCAGGGAGAGCGGGGGGGACAGATACGCAGTATTTT
TRBV6-5	TRBJ1-5	-	-	CASSPNTGGNQPQHF	TGTGCCAGCAGTCCGAATACGGGGGGCAATCAGCCCCAGCATTTT
TRBV30	TRBJ1-2	-	TRBD1	CAVTGGAMIYGYTF	TGTGCCGTGACAGGGGGCGCGATGATCTATGGCTACACCTTC
TRBV19	TRBJ2-5	-	TRBD2	CASSMGRGAQETQYF	TGTGCCAGTAGTATGGGGCGGGGGGCGCAAGAGACCCAGTACTTC
TRBV7-9	TRBJ2-5	-	-	CASSRRGETQYF	TGTGCCAGCAGCCGCCGAGGGGAGACCCAGTACTTC
TRBV6-6	TRBJ2-5	once	-	CASSRLEGETQYF	TGTGCCAGCAGCAGACTAGAAGGCGAGACCCAGTACTTC
TRBV19	TRBJ2-3	-	TRBD2	CATKRLAGIASTDTQYF	TGTGCCACCAAGAGACTAGCGGGTATTGCTAGCACAGATACGCAGTATTTT
TRBV2	TRBJ2-7	-	-	CASSPRVAAAREQYF	TGTGCCAGCAGCCCCCGGGTAGCGGCAGCTCGCGAGCAGTACTTC
TRBV10-3	TRBJ1-1	once	-	CATVAGNLNTEAFF	TGTGCCACTGTGGCGGGGAACTTGAACACTGAAGCTTTCTTT
TRBV7-6	TRBJ2-3	-	-	CASSLEGGTDTQYF	TGTGCCAGCAGCTTAGAAGGGGGCACAGATACGCAGTATTTT
TRBV7-9	TRBJ2-7	-	-	CASSPGQTTYEQYF	TGTGCCAGCAGCCCGGGACAAACGACCTACGAGCAGTACTTC
TRBV19	TRBJ1-1	-	-	CASSITHSRGNTEAFF	TGTGCCAGTAGTATCACCCACAGCAGGGGAAACACTGAAGCTTTCTTT
TRBV7-9	TRBJ1-1	-	-	CASSFWGVNTEAFF	TGTGCCAGCAGCTTCTGGGGGGTGAACACTGAAGCTTTCTTT
TRBV7-2	TRBJ2-1	-	TRBD1	CASSLRRDRGNNEQFF	TGTGCCAGCAGCTTAAGGCGGGACAGGGGAAACAATGAGCAGTTCTTC
TRBV5-1	TRBJ1-1	-	TRBD1	CASSSGTANTEAFF	TGCGCCAGCAGTTCCGGGACAGCGAACACTGAAGCTTTCTTT
TRBV7-2	TRBJ2-3	-	TRBD2	CASTLSTTSGGALDTQYF	TGTGCCAGCACCTTGTCGACGACTAGCGGGGGGGCATTAGATACGCAGTATTTT
TRBV3-1/TRBV3-2	TRBJ2-1	-	-	CASSQGHSSYNEQFF	TGTGCCAGCAGCCAAGGTCACAGCTCCTACAATGAGCAGTTCTTC